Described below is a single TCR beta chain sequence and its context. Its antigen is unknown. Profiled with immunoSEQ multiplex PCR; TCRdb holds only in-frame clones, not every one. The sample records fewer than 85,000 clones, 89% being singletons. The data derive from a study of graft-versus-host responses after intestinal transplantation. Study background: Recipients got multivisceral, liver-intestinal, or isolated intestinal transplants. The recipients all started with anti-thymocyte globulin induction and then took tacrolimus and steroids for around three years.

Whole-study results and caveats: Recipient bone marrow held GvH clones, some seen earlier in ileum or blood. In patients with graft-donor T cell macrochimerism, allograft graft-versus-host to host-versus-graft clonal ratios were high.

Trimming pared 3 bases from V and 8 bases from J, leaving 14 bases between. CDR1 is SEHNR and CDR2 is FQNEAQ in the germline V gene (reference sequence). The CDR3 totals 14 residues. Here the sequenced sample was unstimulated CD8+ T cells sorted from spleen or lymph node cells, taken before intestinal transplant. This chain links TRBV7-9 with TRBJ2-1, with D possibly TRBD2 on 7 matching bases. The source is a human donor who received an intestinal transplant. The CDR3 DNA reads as TGTGCCAGCAGCTTGGGGGGGGGCTGGGATGAGCAGTTCTTC. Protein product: CASSLGGGWDEQFF.